This T cell receptor (beta chain) emerged from a study of immune evolution from preneoplasia to lung adenocarcinoma. Using immunoSEQ multiplex PCR, the repertoire was profiled, and TCRdb retains in-frame clones only, with some absent. The data contain approximately 11,000 clones, around 75% of them singletons. General study findings and limits: Later-stage lesions seemingly showed higher T cell density and diversity than normal lung. From normal lung to invasive adenocarcinoma, top clone frequencies appeared to decrease.

Germline loops: CDR1 SGHTA, CDR2 FQGNSA. V was clipped by 3 bases and J by 1 base, with 11 bases between them. The CDR3 is 15 residues long. Concerning this clone itself: What it binds is not known.

The chain carries TRBV7-2 and TRBJ2-3; the D gene could be TRBD1 or TRBD2 (5 bases each). The TCR originated in a person aged 55-75 years with lung adenocarcinoma. Some clones in this sample may be carry-over from other donors' samples. Specimen: FFPE normal lung tissue adjacent to the tumor. This CDR3 is CASSFRDPRTDTQYF. CDR3 in DNA: TGTGCCAGCAGCTTCCGGGACCCACGCACAGATACGCAGTATTTT. Looking up the rest from reference TRBV7-2 and TRBJ2-3 gives the full variable domain: GAGVSQSPSNKVTEKGKDVELRCDPISGHTALYWYRQSLGQGLEFLIYFQGNSAPDKSGLPSDRFSAERTGGSVSTLTIQRTQQEDSAVYLCASSFRDPRTDTQYFGPGTRLTVL.